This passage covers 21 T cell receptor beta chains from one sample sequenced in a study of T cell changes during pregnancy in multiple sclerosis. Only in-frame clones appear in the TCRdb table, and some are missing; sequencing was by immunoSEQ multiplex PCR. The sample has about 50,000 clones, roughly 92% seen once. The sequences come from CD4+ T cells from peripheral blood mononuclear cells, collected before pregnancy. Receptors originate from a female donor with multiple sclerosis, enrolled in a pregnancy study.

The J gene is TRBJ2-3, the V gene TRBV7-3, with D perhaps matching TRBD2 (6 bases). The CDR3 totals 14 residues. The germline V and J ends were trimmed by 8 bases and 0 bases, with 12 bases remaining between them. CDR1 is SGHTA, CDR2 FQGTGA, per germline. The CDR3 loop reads CASQEGSSTDTQYF. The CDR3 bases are TGTGCCAGCCAGGAGGGCTCTAGCACAGATACGCAGTATTTT.

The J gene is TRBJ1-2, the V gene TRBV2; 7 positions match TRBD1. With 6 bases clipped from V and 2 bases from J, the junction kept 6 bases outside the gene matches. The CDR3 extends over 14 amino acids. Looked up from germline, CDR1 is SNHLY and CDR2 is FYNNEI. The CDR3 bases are TGTGCCAGCAGGCTCCAACAGGGGAACTATGGCTACACCTTC. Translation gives CASRLQQGNYGYTF.

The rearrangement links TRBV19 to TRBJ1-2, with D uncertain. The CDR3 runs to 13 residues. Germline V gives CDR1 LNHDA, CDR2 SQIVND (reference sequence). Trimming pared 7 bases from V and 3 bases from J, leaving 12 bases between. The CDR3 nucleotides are TGTGCCAGTAACGGGGAGTTTTACTATGGCTACACCTTC. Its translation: CASNGEFYYGYTF.

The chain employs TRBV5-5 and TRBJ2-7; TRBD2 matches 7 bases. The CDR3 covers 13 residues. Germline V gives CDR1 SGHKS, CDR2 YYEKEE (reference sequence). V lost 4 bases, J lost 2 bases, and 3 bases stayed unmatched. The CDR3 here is CASSRLATYEQYF. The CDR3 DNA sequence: TGTGCCAGCAGCCGACTAGCTACCTACGAGCAGTACTTC.

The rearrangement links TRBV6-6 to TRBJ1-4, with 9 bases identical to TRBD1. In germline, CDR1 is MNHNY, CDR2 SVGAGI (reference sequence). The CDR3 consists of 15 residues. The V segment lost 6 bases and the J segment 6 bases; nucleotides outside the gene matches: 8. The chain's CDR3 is CASRHRGRPDEKLFF. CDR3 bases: TGTGCCAGCAGACACAGGGGGCGCCCGGATGAAAAACTGTTTTTT.

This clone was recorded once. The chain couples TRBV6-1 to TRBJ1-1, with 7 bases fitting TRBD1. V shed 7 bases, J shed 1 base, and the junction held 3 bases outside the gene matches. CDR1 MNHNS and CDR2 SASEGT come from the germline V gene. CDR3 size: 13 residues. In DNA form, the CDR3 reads TGTGCCAGCAAGGGACAGCAGAACACTGAAGCTTTCTTT. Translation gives CASKGQQNTEAFF.

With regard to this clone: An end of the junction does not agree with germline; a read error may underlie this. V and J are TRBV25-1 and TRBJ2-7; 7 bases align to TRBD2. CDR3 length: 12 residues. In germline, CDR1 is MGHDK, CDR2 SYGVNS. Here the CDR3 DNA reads TGTGCCAGCAGTGAATCATGGCGGGAGCTGTACTTC. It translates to CASSESWRELYF.

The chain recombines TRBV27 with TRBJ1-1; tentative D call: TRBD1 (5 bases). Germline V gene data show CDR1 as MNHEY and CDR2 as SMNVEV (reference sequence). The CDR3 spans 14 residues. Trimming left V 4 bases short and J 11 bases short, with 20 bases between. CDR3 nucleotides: TGTGCCAGCAGTTCCCCCGTCGACCCCAAGGGGGCTTTCTTT. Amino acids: CASSSPVDPKGAFF.

The CDR3 sequence is CAWSTDRGWSQPQHF. The CDR3 nucleotides read TGTGCCTGGAGTACCGACAGGGGCTGGAGTCAGCCCCAGCATTTT. The J gene is TRBJ1-5, the V gene TRBV30; 8 bases map to TRBD1. The CDR3 is 15 amino acids. Germline CDR1 reads GTSNPN; CDR2 reads SVGIG (reference sequence). With V trimmed by 2 bases and J by 6 bases, 9 bases remained unmatched.

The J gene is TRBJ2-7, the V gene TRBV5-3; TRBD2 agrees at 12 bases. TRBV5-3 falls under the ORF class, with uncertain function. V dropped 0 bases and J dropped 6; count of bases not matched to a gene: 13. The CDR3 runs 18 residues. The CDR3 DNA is TGTGCCAGAAGCTTGGTCCTAGCGGGAGGGCCATTCGGACTCGAGCAGTACTTC. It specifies CARSLVLAGGPFGLEQYF.

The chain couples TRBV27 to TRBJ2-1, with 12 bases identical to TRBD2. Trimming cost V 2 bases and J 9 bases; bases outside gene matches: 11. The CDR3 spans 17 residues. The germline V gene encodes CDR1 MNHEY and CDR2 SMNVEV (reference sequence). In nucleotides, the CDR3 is TGTGCCAGCAGTTTACGACTAGCGGGAGCGTTAGACCCTGAGCAGTTCTTC. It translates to CASSLRLAGALDPEQFF.

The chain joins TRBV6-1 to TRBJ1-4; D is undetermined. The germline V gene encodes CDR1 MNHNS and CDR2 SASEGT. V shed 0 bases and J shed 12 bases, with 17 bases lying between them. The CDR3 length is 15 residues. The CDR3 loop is CASSEASPSGRELFF. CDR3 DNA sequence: TGTGCCAGCAGTGAAGCCTCCCCATCTGGGCGGGAACTGTTTTTT.

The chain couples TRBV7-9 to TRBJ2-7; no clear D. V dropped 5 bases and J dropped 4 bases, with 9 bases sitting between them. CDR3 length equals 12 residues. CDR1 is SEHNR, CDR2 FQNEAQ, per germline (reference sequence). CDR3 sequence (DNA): TGTGCCAGCAGCCTCGAGGCATACGAGCAGTACTTC. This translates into CASSLEAYEQYF.

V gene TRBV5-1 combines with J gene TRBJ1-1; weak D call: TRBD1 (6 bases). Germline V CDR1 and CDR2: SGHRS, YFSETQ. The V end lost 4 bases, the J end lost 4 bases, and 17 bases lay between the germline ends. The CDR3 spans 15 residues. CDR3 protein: CASSRNRAVGTEAFF. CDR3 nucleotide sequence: TGCGCCAGCAGCCGTAACAGGGCGGTGGGCACTGAAGCTTTCTTT.

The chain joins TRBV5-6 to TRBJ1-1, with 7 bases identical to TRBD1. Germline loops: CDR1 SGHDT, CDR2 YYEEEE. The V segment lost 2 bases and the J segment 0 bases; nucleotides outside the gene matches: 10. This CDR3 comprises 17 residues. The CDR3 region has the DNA TGTGCCAGCAGCTTTGGGACAGAGTTCGCTTTGAACACTGAAGCTTTCTTT. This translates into CASSFGTEFALNTEAFF.

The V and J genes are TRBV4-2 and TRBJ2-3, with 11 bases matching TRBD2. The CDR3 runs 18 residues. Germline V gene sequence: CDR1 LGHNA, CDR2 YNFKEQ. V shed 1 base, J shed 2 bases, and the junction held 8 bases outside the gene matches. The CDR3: CASSQGGVAGGSTDTQYF. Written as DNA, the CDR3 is TGTGCCAGCAGCCAAGGAGGTGTAGCGGGAGGGTCCACAGATACGCAGTATTTT.

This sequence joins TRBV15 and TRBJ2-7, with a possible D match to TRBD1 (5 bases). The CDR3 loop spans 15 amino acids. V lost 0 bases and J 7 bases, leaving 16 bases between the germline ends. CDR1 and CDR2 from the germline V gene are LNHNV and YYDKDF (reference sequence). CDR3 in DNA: TGTGCCACCAGCAGAGACCAGGGTCTGCTTCAAGAGCAGTACTTC. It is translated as CATSRDQGLLQEQYF. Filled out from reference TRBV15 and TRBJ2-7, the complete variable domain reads DAMVIQNPRYQVTQFGKPVTLSCSQTLNHNVMYWYQQKSSQAPKLLFHYYDKDFNNEADTPDNFQSRRPNTSFCFLDIRSPGLGDTAMYLCATSRDQGLLQEQYFGPGTRLTVT.

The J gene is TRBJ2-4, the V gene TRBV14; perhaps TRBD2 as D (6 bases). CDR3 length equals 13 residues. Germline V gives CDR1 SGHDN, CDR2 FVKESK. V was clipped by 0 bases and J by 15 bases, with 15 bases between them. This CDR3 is CASSQDRGTSLYF. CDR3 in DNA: TGTGCCAGCAGCCAAGATAGGGGTACTAGCCTGTACTTC.

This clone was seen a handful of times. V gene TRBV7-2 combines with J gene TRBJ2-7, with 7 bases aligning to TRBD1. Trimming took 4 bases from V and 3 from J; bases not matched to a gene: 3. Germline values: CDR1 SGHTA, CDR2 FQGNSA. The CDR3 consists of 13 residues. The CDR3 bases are TGTGCCAGCAGCTCCTACAGGGGCTACGAGCAGTACTTC. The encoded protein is CASSSYRGYEQYF.

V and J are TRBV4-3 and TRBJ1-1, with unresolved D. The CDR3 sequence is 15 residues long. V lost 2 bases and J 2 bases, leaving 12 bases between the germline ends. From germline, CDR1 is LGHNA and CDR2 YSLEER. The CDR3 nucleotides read TGCGCCAGCAGCCAAAGACGTCGGGGTAACACTGAAGCTTTCTTT. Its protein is CASSQRRRGNTEAFF.

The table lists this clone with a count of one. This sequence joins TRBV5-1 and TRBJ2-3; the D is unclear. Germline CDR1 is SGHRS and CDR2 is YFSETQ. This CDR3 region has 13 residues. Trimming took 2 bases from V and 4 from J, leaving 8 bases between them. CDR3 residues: CASSLSSPDTQYF. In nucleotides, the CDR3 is TGCGCCAGCAGCTTATCCAGTCCAGATACGCAGTATTTT. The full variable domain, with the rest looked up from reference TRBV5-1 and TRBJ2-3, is KAGVTQTPRYLIKTRGQQVTLSCSPISGHRSVSWYQQTPGQGLQFLFEYFSETQRNKGNFPGRFSGRQFSNSRSEMNVSTLELGDSALYLCASSLSSPDTQYFGPGTRLTVL.